This TCR beta chain was retrieved from a study of cytomegalovirus exposure and HLA in healthy donors. TCRdb's copy holds only in-frame clones and misses some; the assay was immunoSEQ multiplex PCR. The profile shows around 160,000 clones, 91% of them singletons. The V and J ends lost 5 bases and 2 bases, in that order; junction bases with no gene match: 9. This CDR3 is built from 16 residues. The germline V gene has CDR1 SGHVS and CDR2 FQNEAQ. The sample comprised PBMCs. The clonotype comes from a woman under 30 in good health and CMV-seropositive. The V gene is TRBV7-8, the J gene TRBJ1-5; 7 bases are shared with TRBD1. The DNA of the CDR3 is TGTGCCAGCAGCCCGGGGACAGCGTCGGGCAATCAGCCCCAGCATTTT. Residues: CASSPGTASGNQPQHF.